A single sample gave rise to the 18 T cell receptor beta chains below, sequenced in a study of control samples from healthy donors and cancer patients. The data were produced by immunoSEQ multiplex PCR, yet TCRdb's version contains in-frame clones alone and is incomplete. The data hold more than 70,000 clones, with approximately 90% observed a single time. The sample was blood. These receptors were taken from a young woman in good health.

The chain links TRBV29-1 to TRBJ2-7, with 9 bases aligning to TRBD1. The CDR3 is made up of 13 amino acids. V shed 6 bases and J 4 bases; nucleotides not matched to a gene: 7. Per the germline V gene, CDR1 is SQVTM and CDR2 is ANQGSEA. The CDR3 coding sequence is TGCAGCGTCCGGACAGGGGTTGGATACGAGCAGTACTTC. Protein: CSVRTGVGYEQYF.

The genes are TRBV6-5 and TRBJ1-2; D not resolved. Trimming took 1 base from V and 7 from J, leaving 10 bases between them. CDR3 length: 13 amino acids. Germline V gene sequence: CDR1 MNHEY, CDR2 SVGAGI. CDR3 region: CASSYWEDGGYTF. CDR3 bases: TGTGCCAGCAGTTACTGGGAAGACGGTGGCTACACCTTC.

CDR3 residues: CASTTGTANYGYTF. The CDR3 DNA sequence: TGTGCCAGCACCACCGGGACAGCTAACTATGGCTACACCTTC. The gene calls are TRBV6-5 and TRBJ1-2; TRBD1 matches at 7 bases. The CDR3 contains 14 residues. CDR1 is MNHEY and CDR2 is SVGAGI in the germline V gene. V lost 7 bases to trimming and J lost 0 bases; unmatched junction nucleotides: 5.

The chain links TRBV11-2 to TRBJ1-1; a weak D match, TRBD1 (5 bases). The germline V and J ends were trimmed by 5 bases and 5 bases, with 18 bases remaining between them. CDR3 length equals 15 residues. Germline V gene data show CDR1 as SGHAT and CDR2 as FQNNGV. CDR3 residues: CASSQGRLPGTEAFF. CDR3 coding DNA: TGTGCCAGCAGCCAAGGCCGGCTCCCAGGGACTGAAGCTTTCTTT.

CDR3 DNA: TGCAGCGTAGGAGGCGGCAGCCTTAATCAGCCCCAGCATTTT. Amino acid sequence: CSVGGGSLNQPQHF. The rearrangement uses TRBV29-1 and TRBJ1-5; D not certain. The CDR3 is made up of 14 amino acids. Trimming pared 6 bases from V and 4 bases from J, leaving 16 bases between. The germline V gene has CDR1 SQVTM and CDR2 ANQGSEA.

This chain joins TRBV2 and TRBJ1-4, with D possibly matching TRBD1 (6 bases). The CDR3 length is 12 residues. The V and J ends lost 3 bases and 14 bases respectively, with 13 bases between them. Germline CDR1 SNHLY, CDR2 FYNNEI. CDR3 protein: CASSDWTVGLFF. The CDR3 nucleotides read TGTGCCAGCAGTGATTGGACAGTAGGGCTGTTTTTT.

V usage is TRBV27 and J usage is TRBJ2-1, with a weak D call TRBD1 (5 bases). CDR3 size: 16 residues. CDR1 and CDR2 (germline): MNHEY, SMNVEV (reference sequence). V was trimmed by 2 bases and J by 3 bases, leaving 14 bases between them. DNA of the CDR3: TGTGCCAGCAGTTTAACCTTTGGGGCGAGCTACAATGAGCAGTTCTTC. This encodes CASSLTFGASYNEQFF.

This chain links TRBV30 with TRBJ2-4; 9 bases agree with TRBD1. CDR1 GTSNPN and CDR2 SVGIG come from the germline V gene (reference sequence). The CDR3 is 14 residues long. Trimming at V came to 2 bases and at J to 7 bases, leaving 6 bases not matched to a gene. The CDR3 here is CAWSRGQGLNIQYF. The CDR3, as DNA: TGTGCCTGGAGTAGGGGACAGGGCCTCAACATTCAGTACTTC.

The rearrangement joins TRBV4-2 to TRBJ2-7, with D hard to call. V was cut by 8 bases and J by 3 bases, with 17 bases left in between. Germline loops: CDR1 LGHNA, CDR2 YNFKEQ. The CDR3 length is 14 residues. The chain's CDR3 is CASGVRKNSYEQYF. The CDR3 DNA is TGTGCCAGCGGTGTACGGAAAAACAGCTACGAGCAGTACTTC.

This chain uses TRBV11-3 with TRBJ1-1, with D perhaps TRBD1 (5 bases). Deletions cut 5 bases from V and 5 bases from J, with 6 bases between. Looked up from germline, CDR1 is SGHNT and CDR2 is YENEEA. The CDR3 runs 11 residues. DNA for the CDR3: TGTGCCAGCAGCCGGGGGACTGAAGCTTTCTTT. Translation: CASSRGTEAFF.

The rearrangement links TRBV9 to TRBJ2-7, with 8 positions matching TRBD1. CDR1 is SGDLS and CDR2 is YYNGEE in the germline V gene. V dropped 3 bases and J dropped 4; count of bases not matched to a gene: 15. The CDR3 extends over 17 amino acids. In nucleotides, the CDR3 is TGTGCCAGCAGCGGAAGCCTGGAGGACAGGGAAGATTACGAGCAGTACTTC. It codes for CASSGSLEDREDYEQYF.

This clone was detected once. J is TRBJ1-2 and V is TRBV9; possibly TRBD1 for D (6 bases). The V and J ends lost 3 bases and 8 bases respectively, with 17 bases between them. This CDR3 region has 14 residues. Germline CDR1 SGDLS, CDR2 YYNGEE. The CDR3 DNA reads TGTGCCAGCAGCGGCCTACAGGGTAGGGGCGGCTACACCTTC. This sequence encodes CASSGLQGRGGYTF. Full variable domain (rest looked up from reference TRBV9 and TRBJ1-2): DSGVTQTPKHLITATGQRVTLRCSPRSGDLSVYWYQQSLDQGLQFLIQYYNGEERAKGNILERFSAQQFPDLHSELNLSSLELGDSALYFCASSGLQGRGGYTFGSGTRLTVV.

This chain links TRBV13 with TRBJ1-1; D is uncertain. The CDR3 has 14 amino acids. The germline V gene encodes CDR1 PRHDT and CDR2 FYEKMQ (reference sequence). Trimming left V 5 bases short and J 11 bases short, with 21 bases between. The CDR3 loop reads CASSKRVVVGEAFF. The DNA of the CDR3 is TGTGCCAGCAGCAAGAGGGTCGTGGTGGGAGAGGCTTTCTTT.

The genes are TRBV27 and TRBJ1-2; TRBD1 aligns across 9 bases. Germline V gene data show CDR1 as MNHEY and CDR2 as SMNVEV (reference sequence). V lost 7 bases and J lost 2; bases outside the gene matches: 8. This CDR3 is 15 amino acids long. The CDR3 nucleotides read TGTGCCAGCACTCGAGCCGGGACAGGGAACTATGGCTACACCTTC. As protein: CASTRAGTGNYGYTF.

This clone was detected a few times. The chain is built from TRBV6-5 and TRBJ1-4; D is undetermined. In germline, CDR1 is MNHEY, CDR2 SVGAGI. This CDR3 is 15 amino acids long. V was trimmed by 5 bases and J by 0 bases, leaving 10 bases between them. The CDR3 region has the DNA TGTGCCAGCAGTCGTCGGACGGCAACTAATGAAAAACTGTTTTTT. The encoded protein is CASSRRTATNEKLFF.

This clone was seen once. V usage is TRBV11-2 and J usage is TRBJ1-5, with D possibly TRBD1 on 5 matching bases. The CDR3 is 16 amino acids. V shed 5 bases and J shed 2 bases, with 16 bases lying between them. The germline V gene has CDR1 SGHAT and CDR2 FQNNGV. The CDR3 DNA follows: TGTGCCAGCAGCCGAGGAGGGGCGCTGGGCAATCAGCCCCAGCATTTT. Translation: CASSRGGALGNQPQHF.

The chain combines TRBV28 with TRBJ1-5; the D is unclear. The CDR3 extends over 16 amino acids. Trimming stripped 2 bases from V and 4 bases from J, with 15 bases between. Germline-derived CDR1 and CDR2 are MDHEN and SYDVKM. CDR3 in amino acids: CASSLEGLERNQPQHF. The CDR3 DNA reads as TGTGCCAGCAGTTTAGAGGGATTGGAACGTAATCAGCCCCAGCATTTT. Supplemented by reference TRBV28 and TRBJ1-5, the full variable domain reads DVKVTQSSRYLVKRTGEKVFLECVQDMDHENMFWYRQDPGLGLRLIYFSYDVKMKEKGDIPEGYSVSREKKERFSLILESASTNQTSMYLCASSLEGLERNQPQHFGDGTRLSIL.

The rearrangement uses TRBV28 and TRBJ2-1; D tentatively fits TRBD1 or TRBD2 (5 bases each). Trimming pared 6 bases from V and 7 bases from J, leaving 22 bases between. The germline V gene encodes CDR1 MDHEN and CDR2 SYDVKM. This CDR3 is built from 16 residues. CDR3 coding DNA: TGTGCCAGCAGACTCGCCGGGACCTTACTTGGGAATGAGCAGTTCTTC. Translation gives CASRLAGTLLGNEQFF. Supplemented by reference TRBV28 and TRBJ2-1, the full variable domain reads DVKVTQSSRYLVKRTGEKVFLECVQDMDHENMFWYRQDPGLGLRLIYFSYDVKMKEKGDIPEGYSVSREKKERFSLILESASTNQTSMYLCASRLAGTLLGNEQFFGPGTRLTVL.